These 17 T cell receptor beta chains share one sample of origin, sequenced in a study of vaccination and CD4 T cells after COVID-19 (dated by TCRdb to between 2021 and 2024). Receptor amplification or capture employed PCR. Reads for this sample came from an Illumina iSeq 100. DNA from cultured CD4+ T cells underwent TCR sequencing with the Oncomine TCR Beta short-read assay at the Johns Hopkins FTIC core. The public reads were reanalyzed by TCRdb: fastp trimming at Q25, MiXCR alignment, in-frame beta chains only. Every entry covers one CDR3 protein and lists the most common genes and DNA from its rows. A total of under 20,000 distinct CDR3 sequences appear in this sample, 53% of them only once. The ten biggest clones cover 7.2% of the sample. The treatment or condition label, as the study defines it: approximately nine-day PBMC culture with coronavirus spike peptide pools or control peptides (ViraFEST assay).

Their specific antigens are unknown. Material: CD4+ T cells from blood, cultured in vitro, obtained before SARS-CoV-2 vaccination. Receptors originate from a human donor who had recovered from COVID-19.

This rearrangement joins TRBV7-9 to TRBJ1-2; maybe TRBD1 (5 bases). The V end lost 0 bases, the J end lost 4 bases, and 9 bases lay between the germline ends. The germline CDR1 and CDR2 sequences are SEHNR and FQNEAQ (reference sequence). There are 14 residues in the CDR3. The CDR3 nucleotides are TGTGCCAGCAGCTTAGCCGGGACTCCCTATGGCTACACCTTC. This codes for CASSLAGTPYGYTF.

The V call is TRBV7-8, the J call TRBJ1-5, with D perhaps matching TRBD1 (6 bases). The CDR3 runs 17 residues. V gave up 1 base and J gave up 6 bases, with 19 bases separating them. Germline lookup yields CDR1 SGHVS and CDR2 FQNEAQ. The CDR3: CASSLDRPGARGQPQHF. The CDR3, as DNA: TGTGCCAGCAGCTTAGATCGGCCAGGGGCGCGGGGTCAGCCCCAGCATTTT.

This chain links TRBV10-3 with TRBJ2-2; the match to TRBD1 covers 11 bases. This CDR3 region has 16 residues. Germline values: CDR1 ENHRY, CDR2 SYGVKD. The ends lost 6 bases at V and 2 bases at J; junction bases unmatched: 5. In DNA form, the CDR3 reads TGTGCCATCAGCGCCGGGACAGGGGGTAACACCGGGGAGCTGTTTTTT. It yields the protein CAISAGTGGNTGELFF.

The V and J genes are TRBV7-9 and TRBJ2-7; 10 bases map to TRBD1. V shed 5 bases and J 5 bases; nucleotides not matched to a gene: 9. From germline, CDR1 is SEHNR and CDR2 FQNEAQ (reference sequence). The length of the CDR3 is 15 residues. Here the CDR3 DNA reads TGTGCCAGCAGCGTCGGGAGGACAGGGGGGGACGAGCAGTACTTC. This translates into CASSVGRTGGDEQYF.

This clonotype was detected a few times. CDR3 amino acids: CASALVLSGEGPYEQYF. The DNA of the CDR3 is TGTGCTAGTGCCCTGGTACTCTCGGGGGAGGGCCCCTACGAGCAGTACTTC. The chain carries TRBV12-5 and TRBJ2-7, with 7 nucleotides matching TRBD2. V was clipped by 7 bases and J by 2 bases; unmatched bases: 17. The CDR3 totals 17 residues. Looked up from germline, CDR1 is LGHNT and CDR2 is FRNRAP.

In this sample, this clonotype turned up a few times. The chain recombines TRBV6-1 with TRBJ2-7; 9 bases are shared with TRBD1. Trimming took 7 bases from V and 3 from J; bases not matched to a gene: 4. The CDR3 runs to 13 residues. CDR1 is MNHNS and CDR2 is SASEGT in the germline V gene. The CDR3 nucleotides read TGTGCCAGCAACCGGGACAGGGACTACGAGCAGTACTTC. Residues: CASNRDRDYEQYF.

As regards this clonotype: Germline is not matched at one junction end, which may reflect a read error. CDR3 coding DNA: TGTGCCAGCAGCTTAAGAAAAGGCGCGGGACAGGAGAAGCCCGTATTT. Residues: CASSLRKGAGQEKPVF. This chain uses TRBV7-2 with TRBJ1-1; 8 bases agree with TRBD1. The germline V gene has CDR1 SGHTA and CDR2 FQGNSA. The CDR3 is made up of 16 amino acids.

The chain recombines TRBV20-1 with TRBJ2-4; D unclear. Per germline, CDR1 DFQATT and CDR2 SNEGSKA (reference sequence). The CDR3 is 14 amino acids. The V end lost 6 bases, the J end lost 4 bases, and 16 bases lay between the germline ends. In DNA, the CDR3 is TGCAGTGCCCCTCCACGAGCTGCAAAAAACATTCAGTACTTC. Protein product: CSAPPRAAKNIQYF.

This clonotype was observed a few times. The chain employs TRBV7-9 and TRBJ1-1, with D perhaps TRBD1 (6 bases). Germline loops: CDR1 SEHNR, CDR2 FQNEAQ (reference sequence). This CDR3 is 16 amino acids long. Trimming stripped 1 base from V and 3 bases from J, with 15 bases between. The CDR3 nucleotides read TGTGCCAGCAGCTTAGGCCTGGCAGGGGCCGACACTGAAGCTTTCTTT. Residues: CASSLGLAGADTEAFF. Looking up the rest from reference TRBV7-9 and TRBJ1-1 gives the full variable domain: DTGVSQNPRHKITKRGQNVTFRCDPISEHNRLYWYRQTLGQGPEFLTYFQNEAQLEKSRLLSDRFSAERPKGSFSTLEIQRTEQGDSAMYLCASSLGLAGADTEAFFGQGTRLTVV.

This rearrangement joins TRBV6-1 to TRBJ1-5; D is possibly TRBD1 (5 bases). Trimming left V 6 bases short and J 1 base short, with 19 bases between. The germline V gene encodes CDR1 MNHNS and CDR2 SASEGT. This CDR3 contains 17 residues. CDR3 sequence: CASRRGVGQGSNQPQHF. CDR3 bases: TGTGCCAGCAGAAGAGGGGTGGGGCAGGGCAGCAATCAGCCCCAGCATTTT.

The chain carries TRBV6-2 or TRBV6-3 and TRBJ2-3; no reliable D call. V lost 6 bases and J lost 6, with 10 bases in between. Germline V CDR1 and CDR2: MNHEY, SVGEGT. This CDR3 region has 12 residues. The CDR3 is CASSPNEDTQYF. The CDR3 bases are TGTGCCAGCAGCCCTAACGAGGATACGCAGTATTTT.

The V and J genes are TRBV2 and TRBJ2-2, with TRBD2 as a possible D gene (6 bases). Germline values: CDR1 SNHLY, CDR2 FYNNEI. The CDR3 runs to 13 residues. V was pared by 7 bases and J by 7 bases, with 13 bases between. Written as DNA, the CDR3 is TGTGCCAGCACTCGGGGGTATAACGGGGAGCTGTTTTTT. Its translation: CASTRGYNGELFF.

The chain links TRBV28 to TRBJ2-1; 8 bases are a match to TRBD2. Trimming cost V 4 bases and J 4 bases; bases outside gene matches: 3. This CDR3 region has 14 residues. Per germline, CDR1 MDHEN and CDR2 SYDVKM. In nucleotides, the CDR3 is TGTGCCAGCAGTTACGGGAGGGCATACAATGAGCAGTTCTTC. This gives the protein CASSYGRAYNEQFF.

The chain joins TRBV20-1 to TRBJ1-6; no clear D. V was shortened by 0 bases and J by 3 bases, with 6 bases between the two germline ends. Germline values: CDR1 DFQATT, CDR2 SNEGSKA (reference sequence). The CDR3 consists of 14 residues. As DNA, the CDR3 is TGCAGTGCTAGAGAGGGCAGCTATAATTCACCCCTCCACTTT. Protein product: CSAREGSYNSPLHF.

The gene calls are TRBV10-3 and TRBJ1-2; no firm D call. The CDR3 loop spans 15 amino acids. The germline V gene encodes CDR1 ENHRY and CDR2 SYGVKD. Trimming stripped 4 bases from V and 3 bases from J, with 15 bases between. In DNA form, the CDR3 reads TGTGCCATCAGTGGTACGGGTAACAAGGACTATGGCTACACCTTC. Encoded protein: CAISGTGNKDYGYTF.

This clonotype was observed once. The chain recombines TRBV30 with TRBJ1-6, with D hard to call. Looked up from germline, CDR1 is GTSNPN and CDR2 is SVGIG (reference sequence). The CDR3 length is 11 residues. The V end lost 4 bases, the J end lost 7 bases, and 5 bases lay between the germline ends. This CDR3 is CAWKANSPLHF. In DNA, the CDR3 is TGTGCCTGGAAGGCCAATTCACCCCTCCACTTT.

The V call is TRBV14, the J call TRBJ2-3; D remains unclear. Germline V gene lookup returns CDR1 SGHDN and CDR2 FVKESK. This CDR3 region has 13 residues. V shed 1 base and J shed 11 bases, with 13 bases lying between them. CDR3 bases: TGTGCCAGCAGCCAAGTGATGCGCTATGGGCAGTATTTT. Its translation is CASSQVMRYGQYF. The variable domain in full, with the rest retrieved from reference TRBV14 and TRBJ2-3, is EAGVTQFPSHSVIEKGQTVTLRCDPISGHDNLYWYRRVMGKEIKFLLHFVKESKQDESGMPNNRFLAERTGGTYSTLKVQPAELEDSGVYFCASSQVMRYGQYFGPGTRLTVL.